These 28 T cell receptor beta chains came from one sample sequenced in a study of tumor-infiltrating lymphocytes in primary liver carcinoma. Researchers drew blood RNA from unsorted whole blood and extracted germline DNA as well. A primer in the constant region served to generate TCR beta cDNA from 500 ng of total RNA. Slightly modified ARM-PCR, run as three nested multiplex PCR rounds, produced the TCR beta libraries. Two initial PCR rounds of around 10 cycles each paired TRBV1-TRBV30 forward primers with a C-beta reverse primer. MiXCR, applied by TCRdb to the multiplex PCR reads, yields one record per CDR3 protein. The sample has a few hundred thousand distinct CDR3 sequences, nearly 60% seen once. Sequenced: peripheral blood. These TCRs come from a woman in her 30s with primary liver carcinoma and hepatitis B virus infection.

The chain uses TRBV6-2 or TRBV6-3 and TRBJ1-5; possibly TRBD1 for D (5 bases). This CDR3 comprises 14 residues. V gave up 7 bases and J gave up 2 bases, with 12 bases separating them. Germline V CDR1 and CDR2: MNHEY, SVGEGT. The CDR3 protein is CASMRDRGNQPQHF. As DNA, the CDR3 is TGTGCCAGCATGAGAGACAGAGGCAATCAGCCCCAGCATTTT.

This chain joins TRBV10-2 and TRBJ2-1, with TRBD2 matching 10 bases. Trimming at V came to 6 bases and at J to 4 bases, leaving 3 bases not matched to a gene. CDR1 and CDR2 (germline): WSHSY, SAAADI. There are 14 residues in the CDR3. This chain's CDR3 is CASRTSGFYNEQFF. The DNA of the CDR3 is TGCGCCAGCAGGACTAGCGGGTTTTACAATGAGCAGTTCTTC.

The chain links TRBV14 to TRBJ2-7; D unclear. The germline CDR1 and CDR2 sequences are SGHDN and FVKESK. The CDR3 totals 16 residues. The V gene lost 4 bases and the J gene lost 3 bases, with 19 bases spanning the gap. The CDR3: CASSRIENPLSYEQYF. CDR3 DNA sequence: TGTGCCAGCAGCCGGATCGAGAACCCTTTAAGCTACGAGCAGTACTTC.

A word on this clonotype: A read error may be the cause here, since a much bigger clone is one base away. The rearrangement uses TRBV29-1 and TRBJ2-7, with D perhaps TRBD2 (6 bases). This CDR3 spans 10 amino acids. Germline loops: CDR1 SQVTM, CDR2 ANQGSEA. The CDR3 bases are TGCAGTGTTGCTTCGGAGGGATTGTACTTC. Amino acid sequence: CSVASEGLYF.

This clonotype was observed a few times. V is TRBV6-5 and J is TRBJ2-7, with TRBD1 matching over 9 bases. In germline, CDR1 is MNHEY, CDR2 SVGAGI. The CDR3 spans 14 residues. V was pared by 6 bases and J by 4 bases, with 7 bases of the junction left unmatched. In DNA, the CDR3 is TGTGCCAGCAGGGGGACAGGGAAAGGGTACGAGCAGTACTTC. It encodes CASRGTGKGYEQYF.

To note about this clonotype: A read error may produce the germline difference seen at one junction end. The chain couples TRBV6-5 to TRBJ1-4; D gene uncertain. In germline, CDR1 is MNHEY, CDR2 SVGAGI. The CDR3 sequence is 15 residues long. DNA of the CDR3: TGTGCCATCAGTTACTCAGGTCGGGGTAATGAAAAACTGTTTTTT. Its protein is CAISYSGRGNEKLFF.

This clonotype has more than one count but fewer than ten. The chain carries TRBV12-3 or TRBV12-4 and TRBJ1-1, with a tentative D call TRBD1 (6 bases). The CDR3 extends over 15 amino acids. V was clipped by 2 bases and J by 4 bases, with 14 bases between them. CDR3 in amino acids: CASSLLRGWGTEAFF. DNA for the CDR3: TGTGCCAGCAGTTTACTCAGGGGTTGGGGCACTGAAGCTTTCTTT.

As concerns this clonotype: This may be a read error: a much more frequent sequence differs by one nucleotide. The chain carries TRBV12-3 or TRBV12-4 and TRBJ1-5; D possibly corresponds to TRBD1 (5 bases). This CDR3 has 14 residues. The CDR3 sequence is CANSLQEGNQPQHF. The CDR3 DNA follows: TGTGCCAACAGTCTACAGGAGGGCAATCAGCCCCAGCATTTT.

This clonotype was counted between two and nine times. A much larger clone lies a single base off, so this may be a read error. V is TRBV11-3 and J is TRBJ2-1, with 8 bases aligning to TRBD1. Germline V gene lookup returns CDR1 SGHNT and CDR2 YENEEA. The junction had 11 bases not matched to a gene; V was cut back by 6 bases and J by 4 bases. This CDR3 contains 16 residues. The CDR3 here is CASRIRGQGEYNEQFF. The CDR3 DNA reads as TGTGCCAGCAGGATTCGAGGACAGGGAGAGTACAATGAGCAGTTCTTC.

The rearrangement links TRBV7-3 to TRBJ2-2; 11 nucleotides agree with TRBD2. The V gene end was trimmed by 4 bases and the J gene end by 4 bases; junction bases not matched to a gene: 5. Germline V lookup: CDR1 SGHTA, CDR2 FQGTGA. The CDR3 contains 16 residues. In DNA, the CDR3 is TGTGCCAGCAGCTCCCTAGCGGGAGGTTCCACCGGGGAGCTGTTTTTT. The encoded protein is CASSSLAGGSTGELFF. The full variable domain, in which reference TRBV7-3 and TRBJ2-2 provide the parts outside the CDR3, is GAGVSQTPSNKVTEKGKYVELRCDPISGHTALYWYRQSLGQGPEFLIYFQGTGAADDSGLPNDRFFAVRPEGSVSTLKIQRTERGDSAVYLCASSSLAGGSTGELFFGEGSRLTVL.

On this clonotype itself: At one boundary the junction diverges from the germline segment, which might be a read error. CDR3 loop: CVSSQGGASDQPQHF. The CDR3 DNA reads as TGTGTCAGCAGCCAAGGGGGGGCGTCGGATCAGCCCCAGCATTTT. This sequence joins TRBV4-2 and TRBJ1-5, with a possible D match to TRBD1 (6 bases). Germline V gene sequence: CDR1 LGHNA, CDR2 YNFKEQ. The CDR3 runs 15 residues.

As concerns this clonotype: The junction departs from germline at one end; a sequencing error may be responsible. V usage is TRBV11-2 and J usage is TRBJ2-2; D is uncertain. Germline V gene sequence: CDR1 SGHAT, CDR2 FQNNGV. CDR3 length: 12 amino acids. CDR3 protein: CVSSLVWRELFF. CDR3 DNA: TGTGTCAGCAGCCTAGTGTGGCGGGAGCTGTTTTTT.

About this clonotype itself: Mismatch with germline at one junction end may stem from a read error. The chain combines TRBV14 with TRBJ1-2, with no clear D. The CDR3 is made up of 12 amino acids. In germline, CDR1 is SGHDN, CDR2 FVKESK. CDR3 sequence: CASSRRSYRYTF. The CDR3 bases are TGTGCCAGCAGCCGCAGGAGCTATCGCTACACCTTC. The whole variable domain, filled in from reference TRBV14 and TRBJ1-2, reads EAGVTQFPSHSVIEKGQTVTLRCDPISGHDNLYWYRRVMGKEIKFLLHFVKESKQDESGMPNNRFLAERTGGTYSTLKVQPAELEDSGVYFCASSRRSYRYTFGSGTRLTVV.

A remark on this clonotype: This clone may be a read error of a much larger clone one base away. The chain is built from TRBV5-1 and TRBJ1-6, with D unresolved. Germline CDR1 and CDR2: SGHRS and YFSETQ. This CDR3 is built from 14 residues. The DNA for the CDR3 is TGCGCCAGCAGAACAGATGCTGATAATTTACCCCTCCACTTT. It translates to CASRTDADNLPLHF.

The CDR3 here is CASRLPGAYEQYF. As DNA, the CDR3 is TGCGCCAGCCGCCTCCCGGGAGCGTACGAGCAGTACTTC. The chain has TRBV10-2 and TRBJ2-7; TRBD2 is a possible D gene (6 bases). Germline CDR1 WSHSY, CDR2 SAAADI. The CDR3 totals 13 residues. Deletions cut 8 bases from V and 4 bases from J, with 15 bases between.

Turning to this clonotype: Given a much more abundant clone one base away, this may be a read error. The chain recombines TRBV6-5 with TRBJ2-7, with D maybe TRBD2 (6 bases). This CDR3 is 14 amino acids long. Germline CDR1 and CDR2: MNHEY and SVGAGI. The CDR3 DNA sequence: TGTGCCACCAGTTACAAGGGGAGGTCCTACGAGCAGTACTTC. It yields the protein CATSYKGRSYEQYF.

As concerns this clonotype: A junction boundary mismatches the germline segment, possibly from a read error. The genes are TRBV4-1 and TRBJ2-2; D gene ambiguous. There are 14 residues in the CDR3. Germline V CDR1 and CDR2: MGHRA, YSYEKL. As DNA, the CDR3 is TGCGTCAGCAGCCAAGATCCCCTCTTATTGGAGCTGTTTTTT. This translates into CVSSQDPLLLELFF.

Remarks on this clonotype: A much larger clone differs from this one at a single base, so this may be a read error. The chain is built from TRBV6-5 and TRBJ2-7; D possibly corresponds to TRBD1 (5 bases). This CDR3 is 15 amino acids long. CDR1 and CDR2 (germline): MNHEY, SVGAGI. CDR3 sequence (DNA): TGTACCAGCAGTACCCGACAGCGTAGCTCCTACGAGCAGTACTTC. Its protein product is CTSSTRQRSSYEQYF.

Comments on this clonotype: The conserved phenylalanine or tryptophan normally closing the CDR3 is absent here, so this likely arose from a read error. V gene TRBV6-1 combines with J gene TRBJ1-1; TRBD1 might be the D (5 bases). This CDR3 spans 15 amino acids. Trimming removed 10 bases at V and 4 bases at J, with 22 bases between. Germline CDR1 reads MNHNS; CDR2 reads SASEGT. Here the CDR3 DNA reads TGTGCCATTACCTTGGAGGGGCTTAGCGGCACTGAAGCTTTCTCT. It is translated as CAITLEGLSGTEAFS.

A few counts support this clonotype. The rearrangement links TRBV7-9 to TRBJ1-3; possible D gene TRBD1, 5 bases. Trimming stripped 4 bases from V and 8 bases from J, with 18 bases between. The CDR3 runs to 15 residues. Germline V CDR1 and CDR2: SEHNR, FQNEAQ (reference sequence). The CDR3 is CASSSGGHIGHTIYF. The CDR3 coding sequence is TGTGCCAGCAGCTCAGGTGGACACATCGGTCACACCATATATTTT.

This clonotype has a count of ten or more. V and J are TRBV11-2 and TRBJ1-4; TRBD1 might be the D (5 bases). The CDR3 has 14 residues. With 6 bases removed from V and 5 bases from J, the gap between germline ends came to 13 bases. Germline V gene sequence: CDR1 SGHAT, CDR2 FQNNGV. CDR3 amino acids: CASRSFRDNEKLFF. The CDR3 DNA is TGTGCCAGCAGGTCGTTTCGGGACAATGAAAAACTGTTTTTT.

CDR3 residues: CSVESGQVITHDEQFF. CDR3 bases: TGCAGCGTTGAATCGGGACAGGTTATTACTCACGATGAGCAGTTCTTC. This rearrangement joins TRBV29-1 to TRBJ2-1, with TRBD1 identical over 8 bases. V trimming: 2 bases; J trimming: 8 bases; junction bases outside the gene matches: 14. The CDR3 contains 16 residues. Germline lookup yields CDR1 SQVTM and CDR2 ANQGSEA.

A note on this clonotype: Compared with germline, one end of the junction differs, possibly owing to a read error. The chain is built from TRBV12-5 and TRBJ2-7; D may be TRBD2 (5 bases). CDR3 length: 14 amino acids. Germline V lookup: CDR1 LGHNT, CDR2 FRNRAP. The CDR3 DNA follows: TGTACTAGTGGTGTGCCCTTACCCCTACACGAGCAGTATTTC. Translated: CTSGVPLPLHEQYF.

Concerning this clonotype: An end of the junction does not agree with germline; a read error may underlie this. CDR3 DNA: TGCAGCGTCGGACCAGGGGGCTCGCGCGCAGATACACAGTATTTT. Its translation: CSVGPGGSRADTQYF. The chain employs TRBV29-1 and TRBJ2-3, with TRBD1 matching 8 bases. CDR1 is SQVTM, CDR2 ANQGSEA, per germline. This CDR3 has 15 amino acids.

The chain combines TRBV28 with TRBJ2-7; either TRBD1 or TRBD2 may fit D (5 bases each). Germline V CDR1 and CDR2: MDHEN, SYDVKM. The germline V and J ends were trimmed by 3 bases and 3 bases, with 12 bases remaining between them. The CDR3 contains 14 residues. For the CDR3, the DNA is TGTGCCAGCAGTTTGGGACCCCCGGGCTACGAGCAGTACTTC. Protein sequence: CASSLGPPGYEQYF.

Note on this clonotype: The junction shows a germline mismatch at one end, possibly a read error. The rearrangement links TRBV13 to TRBJ1-2; D gene unclear. Germline CDR1 is PRHDT and CDR2 is FYEKMQ (reference sequence). CDR3 size: 11 residues. As DNA, the CDR3 is TGTACCAGCACCCTCGACTATGGCTACACCTTC. Translated: CTSTLDYGYTF.

In the case of this clonotype: The junction departs from germline at one end; a sequencing error may be responsible. The J gene is TRBJ2-2, the V gene TRBV11-1; 11 bases map to TRBD2. The CDR3 has 16 amino acids. The germline V gene encodes CDR1 SGHAT and CDR2 FQDESV (reference sequence). CDR3 DNA sequence: TGTGCCAACAGCCCTCGACTAGCGGGACGCACCGGGAAGCTGTCTTTT. Translating it yields CANSPRLAGRTGKLSF.

This clonotype was seen more than once but under ten times. This chain links TRBV14 with TRBJ1-6; no clear D gene. Germline V gene lookup returns CDR1 SGHDN and CDR2 FVKESK. Trimming removed 0 bases at V and 12 bases at J, with 15 bases between. The CDR3 is 15 amino acids. CDR3 loop: CASSQDVLGVGPLHF. The CDR3 DNA sequence: TGTGCCAGCAGCCAAGATGTTCTCGGGGTTGGACCCCTCCACTTT.